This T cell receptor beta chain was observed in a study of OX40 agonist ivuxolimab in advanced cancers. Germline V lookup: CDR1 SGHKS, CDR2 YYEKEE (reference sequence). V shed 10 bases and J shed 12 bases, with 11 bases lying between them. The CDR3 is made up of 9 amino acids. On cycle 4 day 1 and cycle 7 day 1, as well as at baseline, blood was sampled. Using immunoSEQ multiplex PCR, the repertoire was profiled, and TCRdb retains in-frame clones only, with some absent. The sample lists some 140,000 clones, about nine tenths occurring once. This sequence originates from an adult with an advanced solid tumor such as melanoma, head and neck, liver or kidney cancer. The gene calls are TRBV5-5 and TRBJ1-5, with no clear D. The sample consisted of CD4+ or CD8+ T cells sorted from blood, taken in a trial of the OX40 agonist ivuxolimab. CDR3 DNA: TGTGCCCCCATGCGCCGCCAGCATTTT. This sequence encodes CAPMRRQHF.